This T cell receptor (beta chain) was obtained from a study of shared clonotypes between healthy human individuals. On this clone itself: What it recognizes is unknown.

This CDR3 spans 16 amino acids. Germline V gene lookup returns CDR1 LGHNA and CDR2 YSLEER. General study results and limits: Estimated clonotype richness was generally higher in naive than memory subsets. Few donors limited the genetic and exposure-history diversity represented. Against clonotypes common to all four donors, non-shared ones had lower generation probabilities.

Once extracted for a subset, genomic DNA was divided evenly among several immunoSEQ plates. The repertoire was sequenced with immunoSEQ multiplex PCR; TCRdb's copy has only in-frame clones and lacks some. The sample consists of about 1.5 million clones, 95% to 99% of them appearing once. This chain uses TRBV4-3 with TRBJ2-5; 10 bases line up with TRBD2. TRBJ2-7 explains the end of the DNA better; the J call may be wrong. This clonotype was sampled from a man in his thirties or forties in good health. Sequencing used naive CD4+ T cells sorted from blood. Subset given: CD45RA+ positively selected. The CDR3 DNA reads TGCGCCAGCAGCCAGCCGGGACTAGCGTGCCCCTACGAGCAGTACTTC. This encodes CASSQPGLACPYEQYF.